The 15 T cell receptor beta chains below all came from one sample that was sequenced in a study of blood T cell repertoires in COVID-19. Clones were read by immunoSEQ multiplex PCR, and TCRdb kept only the in-frame ones, dropping some. The data contain 150,000 to 200,000 clones, about 88% of them seen just once; the ten biggest clones take up 2% to 2.5%. The sequencing sample was made of PBMCs or T cells enriched from blood (not recorded which). These receptor sequences come from a woman between 35 and 50 years old with acute COVID-19.

The gene calls are TRBV9 and TRBJ2-1; TRBD2 might be the D (5 bases). This CDR3 has 16 residues. V lost 3 bases, J lost 6 bases, and 19 bases lay in between. The germline gives CDR1 SGDLS, CDR2 YYNGEE. CDR3 residues: CASSAAPQTSFNEQFF. In DNA form, the CDR3 reads TGTGCCAGCAGCGCCGCCCCGCAAACTAGTTTCAATGAGCAGTTCTTC.

The V gene is TRBV9, the J gene TRBJ1-4, with 7 bases aligning to TRBD1. V shed 0 bases and J 6 bases; nucleotides not matched to a gene: 5. Germline V lookup: CDR1 SGDLS, CDR2 YYNGEE. CDR3 size: 15 residues. The CDR3 DNA is TGTGCCAGCAGCGTAGCTGGGCAGGGGGATGAAAAACTGTTTTTT. It codes for CASSVAGQGDEKLFF. Filled out from reference TRBV9 and TRBJ1-4, the complete variable domain reads DSGVTQTPKHLITATGQRVTLRCSPRSGDLSVYWYQQSLDQGLQFLIQYYNGEERAKGNILERFSAQQFPDLHSELNLSSLELGDSALYFCASSVAGQGDEKLFFGSGTQLSVL.

The chain has TRBV7-2 and TRBJ1-4; D not resolved. This CDR3 is built from 16 residues. Germline V CDR1 and CDR2: SGHTA, FQGNSA. V lost 1 base and J 4 bases, leaving 13 bases between the germline ends. The CDR3 bases are TGTGCCAGCAGCTTAGAGTTTGGGCAGGTTAATGAAAAACTGTTTTTT. As protein: CASSLEFGQVNEKLFF. The whole variable domain, remainder taken from reference TRBV7-2 and TRBJ1-4, is GAGVSQSPSNKVTEKGKDVELRCDPISGHTALYWYRQSLGQGLEFLIYFQGNSAPDKSGLPSDRFSAERTGGSVSTLTIQRTQQEDSAVYLCASSLEFGQVNEKLFFGSGTQLSVL.

The chain carries TRBV19 and TRBJ2-2; 9 bases match TRBD2. J lost 5 bases, V lost 5 bases, and 6 bases had no gene match. CDR3 length: 15 amino acids. The germline CDR1 and CDR2 sequences are LNHDA and SQIVND (reference sequence). Here the CDR3 DNA reads TGTGCCAGTAGTGAAGCGGGGGGCTGGACCGGGGAGCTGTTTTTT. Protein product: CASSEAGGWTGELFF.

The chain is built from TRBV10-3 and TRBJ1-5; a possible D gene is TRBD1 (5 bases). V was trimmed by 8 bases and J by 1 base, leaving 15 bases between them. CDR1 and CDR2 (germline): ENHRY, SYGVKD. CDR3 length: 15 residues. The CDR3, as DNA: TGTGCCATCGGGGGGGAGGGTGTAAGCAATCAGCCCCAGCATTTT. Translated, it gives CAIGGEGVSNQPQHF.

This clone was counted a few times. The V call is TRBV5-1, the J call TRBJ2-1; the match to TRBD2 covers 10 bases. Trimming took 4 bases from V and 8 from J; bases not matched to a gene: 9. Germline CDR1 and CDR2: SGHRS and YFSETQ. This CDR3 contains 15 residues. For the CDR3, the DNA is TGCGCCAGCAGCGGTAGCGGGGGGCCGGCGTATGAGCAGTTCTTC. Translation: CASSGSGGPAYEQFF.

The V gene is TRBV29-1, the J gene TRBJ2-7; D may be TRBD1 (6 bases). V was trimmed by 2 bases and J by 7 bases, leaving 18 bases between them. Per germline, CDR1 SQVTM and CDR2 ANQGSEA. The length of the CDR3 is 14 residues. Here the CDR3 reads CSVERGSRPGEQYF. The DNA of the CDR3 is TGCAGCGTTGAAAGGGGGAGTAGACCCGGGGAGCAGTACTTC.

The V and J genes are TRBV3-1 (or the pseudogene TRBV3-2) and TRBJ1-1; 9 nucleotides align to TRBD1. The germline gives CDR1 LGHDT, CDR2 YNNKEL (reference sequence). Germline trimming cut 4 bases from V and 10 bases from J; bases unmatched to any gene: 7. The CDR3 sequence is 13 residues long. The CDR3 loop reads CASSPHRGLGAFF. CDR3 DNA sequence: TGTGCCAGCAGCCCCCACAGGGGGCTGGGAGCTTTCTTT.

The chain combines TRBV18 with TRBJ2-1; 8 nucleotides align to TRBD2. The CDR3 consists of 17 residues. Germline loops: CDR1 KGHSH, CDR2 LQKENI. V shed 1 base and J 1 base; nucleotides not matched to a gene: 6. Here the CDR3 reads CASSPLSGGSSYNEQFF. DNA for the CDR3: TGTGCCAGCTCACCACTCTCGGGAGGGAGTTCCTACAATGAGCAGTTCTTC.

This chain joins TRBV6-5 and TRBJ1-3, with 7 bases fitting TRBD1. J gave up 0 bases and V 6 bases, and 5 bases lay outside the gene matches. This CDR3 has 15 amino acids. Germline CDR1 MNHEY, CDR2 SVGAGI. The CDR3 nucleotides read TGTGCCAGCAGAAGGGACAGCATCTCTGGAAACACCATATATTTT. Amino acid sequence: CASRRDSISGNTIYF.

This clone was observed a handful of times. The V and J genes are TRBV4-2 and TRBJ2-1; TRBD2 matches at 10 bases. V lost 5 bases and J lost 6; bases outside the gene matches: 16. This CDR3 spans 18 amino acids. CDR1 LGHNA and CDR2 YNFKEQ come from the germline V gene. In DNA form, the CDR3 reads TGTGCCAGCAGCGAAAGGGTCTCCGGCCTAGCGGGAGTCAATGAGCAGTTCTTC. It yields the protein CASSERVSGLAGVNEQFF.

The chain is built from TRBV18 and TRBJ1-2, with a weak D call TRBD1 (6 bases). The CDR3 runs to 16 residues. V dropped 2 bases and J dropped 2 bases, with 15 bases sitting between them. Germline lookup yields CDR1 KGHSH and CDR2 LQKENI. The CDR3: CASSPSVTGSNYGYTF. CDR3 nucleotides: TGTGCCAGCTCACCAAGTGTCACAGGGTCCAACTATGGCTACACCTTC. Full variable domain (rest looked up from reference TRBV18 and TRBJ1-2): NAGVMQNPRHLVRRRGQEARLRCSPMKGHSHVYWYRQLPEEGLKFMVYLQKENIIDESGMPKERFSAEFPKEGPSILRIQQVVRGDSAAYFCASSPSVTGSNYGYTFGSGTRLTVV.

The chain links TRBV5-4 to TRBJ2-3; the match to TRBD1 covers 7 bases. The V gene's germline CDR1 is SGHNT and CDR2 YYREEE (reference sequence). The CDR3 has 16 amino acids. Trimming took 2 bases from V and 1 from J; bases not matched to a gene: 7. CDR3 loop: CASSFPSGGRTDTQYF. CDR3 DNA sequence: TGTGCCAGCAGCTTTCCTTCAGGGGGTCGCACAGATACGCAGTATTTT.

This chain joins TRBV5-4 and TRBJ2-7; the D is unclear. The V gene's germline CDR1 is SGHNT and CDR2 YYREEE (reference sequence). V was pared by 2 bases and J by 3 bases, with 12 bases between. The length of the CDR3 is 14 residues. The CDR3 loop reads CASSFFAEDYEQYF. CDR3 DNA: TGTGCCAGCAGCTTTTTCGCCGAGGACTACGAGCAGTACTTC.

The CDR3 DNA sequence: TGCGCCAGCAGCTTGTCCCTCGCGCAAGAGACCCAGTACTTC. Translated, it gives CASSLSLAQETQYF. The rearrangement links TRBV5-1 to TRBJ2-5; no definite D call. This CDR3 contains 14 residues. V was cut by 1 base and J by 2 bases, with 9 bases left in between. CDR1 is SGHRS, CDR2 YFSETQ, per germline.